The rows below give T cell receptor beta chains drawn from one sample of a study of blood T cells in healthy people across ages. TCRdb itself ran the 5' RACE reads through MiXCR, one entry per CDR3 protein. The profile covers hundreds of thousands of distinct CDR3 sequences, with roughly 32% appearing a single time and just over 15% taken by the ten largest. Specimen: blood. These receptors were collected from a woman older than 75 in good health. The CDR3 runs from the conserved cysteine through the conserved F or W. Each record gives: J gene, clone size, D gene, V gene, CDR3 protein, CDR3 DNA. The D gene is left open where the match is weak. Some rows mark clone size as missing; the rest say once, few, many or name a class of expanded clone.

>TRBJ2-2|-|-|TRBV5-1
CASSPITGDTGELFF
TGCGCCAGCAGCCCCATTACAGGAGACACCGGGGAGCTGTTTTTT
>TRBJ1-4|many|-|TRBV5-1
CASSEISQEKLFF
TGCGCCAGCAGCGAGATATCGCAGGAAAAACTGTTTTTT
>TRBJ1-1|-|-|TRBV3-1
CASSQGDGRGYTEAFF
TGTGCCAGCAGCCAAGGAGATGGCCGGGGATATACTGAAGCTTTCTTT
>TRBJ1-5|few|-|TRBV18
CASSSTTQGGNQPQHF
TGTGCCAGCTCATCAACAACACAGGGAGGCAATCAGCCCCAGCATTTT
>TRBJ2-3|once|-|TRBV12-3/TRBV12-4
CASSRLWDFTDTQYF
TGTGCCAGCAGTCGACTCTGGGACTTCACAGATACGCAGTATTTT
>TRBJ2-7|once|-|TRBV7-2
CASSSGLGRGLSYEQYF
TGTGCCAGCAGCTCGGGGCTAGGGCGGGGGCTCTCCTACGAGCAGTACTTC
>TRBJ2-1|many|-|TRBV7-2
CASSLAPSEQFF
TGTGCCAGCAGCTTAGCGCCAAGCGAGCAGTTCTTC
>TRBJ2-1|many|-|TRBV30
CAWSISGTLNDNEQFF
TGTGCCTGGAGTATATCCGGGACCTTAAATGACAATGAGCAGTTCTTC
>TRBJ2-5|few|-|TRBV7-8
CASSLGYLGSETQYF
TGTGCCAGCAGCTTAGGCTATTTAGGTTCGGAGACCCAGTACTTC
>TRBJ1-2|many|TRBD1|TRBV20-1
CSAQGQDYGYTF
TGCAGTGCCCAAGGACAGGACTATGGCTACACCTTC
>TRBJ2-4|-|TRBD1|TRBV12-3/TRBV12-4
CASSQGALRQYF
TGTGCCAGCAGCCAGGGGGCGCTTAGGCAGTACTTC
>TRBJ2-1|many|-|TRBV7-2
CASSIRGNEQFF
TGTGCCAGCAGCATTAGGGGCAATGAGCAGTTCTTC
>TRBJ2-5|-|-|TRBV28
CASSPGTRQGTQYF
TGTGCCAGCAGTCCCGGGACTCGGCAAGGGACCCAGTACTTC
>TRBJ1-2|-|TRBD1|TRBV7-9
CASSGQGEGYTF
TGTGCCAGCAGTGGGCAGGGGGAAGGCTACACCTTC
>TRBJ1-1|-|TRBD1|TRBV29-1
CSALTGTGNTEAFF
TGCAGCGCGTTAACCGGGACAGGGAACACTGAAGCTTTCTTT
>TRBJ2-5|-|-|TRBV2
CASRPTSTEETQYF
TGTGCCAGCAGACCAACTAGTACCGAAGAGACCCAGTACTTC
>TRBJ2-1|many|TRBD2|TRBV9
CASSTGTSGGASEQFF
TGTGCCAGCAGCACCGGGACTAGCGGGGGGGCGAGTGAGCAGTTCTTC
>TRBJ2-7|many|TRBD1|TRBV10-3
CAISEIPGTAAYEQYF
TGTGCCATCAGTGAGATTCCCGGGACAGCAGCCTACGAGCAGTACTTC
>TRBJ1-2|-|-|TRBV7-9
CASSSEGFGYTF
TGTGCCAGCAGCTCTGAGGGGTTTGGCTACACCTTC
>TRBJ2-6|many|-|TRBV27
CASSWTASGANVLTF
TGTGCCAGCAGCTGGACCGCCTCTGGGGCCAACGTCCTGACTTTC
>TRBJ2-1|few|-|TRBV3-1
CASSLLRGGQFF
TGTGCCAGCAGCCTACTAAGGGGCGGGCAGTTCTTC
>TRBJ2-7|many|TRBD1|TRBV18
CASSDRGQGYEQYF
TGTGCCAGCTCAGACCGGGGACAGGGTTACGAGCAGTACTTC
>TRBJ1-2|many|TRBD1|TRBV7-3
CASGQGTGNGYTF
TGTGCCAGCGGCCAAGGGACAGGCAATGGCTACACCTTC
>TRBJ2-1|many|-|TRBV5-1
CASSPGGNEQFF
TGTGCCAGCTCACCGGGCGGAAATGAGCAGTTCTTC
>TRBJ1-4|few|-|TRBV7-6
CASSLRQKKEKLFF
TGTGCCAGCAGCTTAAGACAGAAGAAGGAAAAACTGTTTTTT
>TRBJ1-6|many|TRBD1|TRBV5-6
CASSGDRDRNSPLHF
TGTGCCAGCAGTGGGGACCGGGACAGGAATTCACCCCTCCACTTT
>TRBJ1-5|many|-|TRBV28
CASSSGGRDSNQPQHF
TGTGCCAGCAGTTCCGGCGGGCGGGATAGCAATCAGCCCCAGCATTTT
>TRBJ1-1|-|-|TRBV20-1
CSASRLKSTEAFF
TGCAGTGCTAGTAGACTGAAGTCCACTGAAGCTTTCTTT
>TRBJ2-3|-|-|TRBV20-1
CSARVPRGATDTQYF
TGCAGTGCTAGGGTCCCCCGGGGGGCAACAGATACGCAGTATTTT
>TRBJ2-1|many|TRBD2|TRBV6-5
CASSYSRPAAGGPLNEQFF
TGTGCCAGCAGTTACTCGAGACCGGCAGCGGGGGGACCCCTCAATGAGCAGTTCTTC
>TRBJ2-1|-|-|TRBV6-5
CASSYTIGTGNNEQFF
TGTGCCAGCAGTTATACAATCGGGACGGGAAACAATGAGCAGTTCTTC
>TRBJ2-1|few|-|TRBV5-1
CASSGSSYNEQFF
TGCGCCAGCAGCGGGAGCTCCTACAATGAGCAGTTCTTC
>TRBJ2-1|many|TRBD1|TRBV14
CASSPLSGQGSYNEQFF
TGTGCCAGCAGCCCCCTATCAGGACAGGGCTCCTACAATGAGCAGTTCTTC
>TRBJ2-5|-|-|TRBV20-1
CSASSLLVQYF
TGCAGTGCTAGTTCCCTCCTCGTGCAGTACTTC
>TRBJ1-3|few|-|TRBV15
CATSMLGPASGNTIYF
TGTGCCACCAGCATGCTGGGGCCGGCGTCTGGAAACACCATATATTTT
>TRBJ2-5|few|-|TRBV30
CAWSAMGLGETQYF
TGTGCCTGGAGTGCAATGGGACTTGGGGAGACCCAGTACTTC
>TRBJ2-3|many|TRBD2|TRBV2
CASSGAGDLDTQYF
TGTGCCAGCAGTGGAGCGGGGGATCTGGATACGCAGTATTTT
>TRBJ1-2|-|TRBD1|TRBV12-3/TRBV12-4
CASRRGQEPGYTF
TGTGCCAGCAGACGAGGACAGGAACCTGGCTACACCTTC
>TRBJ2-3|few|TRBD1|TRBV7-9
CASSFGDRGRTDTQYF
TGTGCCAGCAGCTTTGGTGACAGGGGACGCACAGATACGCAGTATTTT
>TRBJ2-1|few|TRBD2|TRBV4-2
CASSQRLAGGGNEQFF
TGTGCCAGCAGCCAAAGGCTAGCGGGGGGAGGGAATGAGCAGTTCTTC
>TRBJ2-3|many|-|TRBV7-2
CASSLAGFEGDTQYF
TGTGCCAGCAGCTTAGCAGGGTTCGAGGGAGATACGCAGTATTTT
>TRBJ2-5|many|TRBD1|TRBV7-2
CASSQTPLTGTAKETQYF
TGTGCCAGCAGCCAGACCCCACTGACCGGGACAGCTAAAGAGACCCAGTACTTC
>TRBJ2-1|many|TRBD1|TRBV6-5
CASSYLWTGSKGEQFF
TGTGCCAGCAGTTACCTTTGGACAGGGTCTAAGGGTGAGCAGTTCTTC
>TRBJ2-7|-|TRBD2|TRBV10-3
CAISEGPGEGSYEQYF
TGTGCCATCAGTGAGGGTCCGGGGGAGGGCTCCTACGAGCAGTACTTC
>TRBJ2-7|once|-|TRBV29-1
CSVEPQRGGSSYNEQYF
TGCAGCGTTGAACCTCAAAGGGGGGGGAGCTCCTACAATGAGCAGTACTTC
>TRBJ1-3|few|-|TRBV11-2
CASSPQGTGNTIYF
TGTGCCAGCAGCCCACAGGGTACTGGAAACACCATATATTTT
>TRBJ2-3|once|TRBD2|TRBV5-1
CASRVGLAGVTDTQYF
TGCGCCAGCAGGGTGGGGCTAGCGGGAGTTACAGATACGCAGTATTTT
>TRBJ2-7|-|-|TRBV6-6
CASSYEARSYEQYF
TGTGCCAGCAGTTACGAGGCCCGGAGCTACGAGCAGTACTTC
>TRBJ2-1|many|-|TRBV20-1
CSARALHSYNEQFF
TGCAGTGCTAGAGCTCTTCACTCCTACAATGAGCAGTTCTTC
>TRBJ1-1|-|TRBD1|TRBV6-2/TRBV6-3
CASSLFQGARTEAFF
TGTGCCAGCAGCTTATTCCAGGGGGCGCGGACTGAAGCTTTCTTT
>TRBJ1-4|few|-|TRBV20-1
CSARVGRNEKLFF
TGCAGTGCTAGGGTAGGGCGCAATGAAAAACTGTTTTTT
>TRBJ1-1|few|TRBD1|TRBV18
CASSPLGDRVNTEAFF
TGTGCCAGCTCACCACTGGGAGACAGGGTTAACACTGAAGCTTTCTTT
>TRBJ1-2|-|TRBD1|TRBV7-2
CASSLGLTGGNYGYTF
TGTGCCAGCAGCTTGGGGCTGACAGGGGGCAACTATGGCTACACCTTC
>TRBJ2-2|-|TRBD1|TRBV10-3
CAISDRTGNTGEPFF
TGTGCCATCAGTGACAGGACAGGAAACACCGGGGAGCCGTTTTTT
>TRBJ1-2|-|-|TRBV28
CASSPGQTHYGYTF
TGTGCCAGCAGCCCCGGACAGACCCACTATGGCTACACCTTC